This T cell receptor beta chain was identified in a study of naive and memory T cell subsets. Blood and skin TCR RNA was reverse transcribed with alpha and beta constant primers. TCRdb re-derived calls from the 5' RACE reads in MiXCR, one entry per CDR3 protein. Among more than 25,000 distinct CDR3 sequences listed, around 21% were seen once. The CDR3 extends over 14 amino acids. Germline CDR1 reads DFQATT; CDR2 reads SNEGSKA (reference sequence). Trimming cost V 5 bases and J 2 bases, with 12 bases left between them. Whole-blood samples were 2 to 2.5 ml of peripheral blood from healthy adult volunteers. A UMI-containing oligonucleotide was joined by 3' ligation to the TCR cDNA template.

The rearrangement uses TRBV20-1 and TRBJ2-2; tentatively, D is TRBD1 (6 bases). The receptor was derived from a female donor in good health. The CDR3 region is CSAGNRANTGELFF. In DNA form, the CDR3 reads TGCAGTGCTGGTAACAGGGCTAACACCGGGGAGCTGTTTTTT.